This T cell receptor (beta chain) stems from a study of blood T cell repertoires in COVID-19. In the study overall: T cells, B-cell-depleted T cells, or PBMCs provided the cDNA or gDNA that served as material.

Germline V gives CDR1 LNHDA, CDR2 SQIVND (reference sequence). The CDR3 loop spans 14 amino acids. The V end was cut by 7 bases, the J end by 0 bases, with 10 bases between. In the original analysis: Reference gene primer amplification gave nucleated cell count estimates. Repertoires were generated with immunoSEQ multiplex PCR, while TCRdb's copy carries only in-frame clones and drops some. V and J calls and clone size are as listed in that table; D and trimming were resolved from the DNA. The sample lists 200,000 to 250,000 clones, about nine tenths occurring once. The receptor's source is a woman aged 30 to 39 with acute COVID-19. The J gene is TRBJ1-3, the V gene TRBV19, with D unclear. Sequencing was done on a sample of PBMCs or T cells enriched from blood (not recorded which). This CDR3 reads CASIHSHSGNTIYF. The CDR3 nucleotides read TGTGCCAGTATACATTCTCACTCTGGAAACACCATATATTTT.